This entry lists 26 T cell receptor beta chains sequenced from one sample in a study of post-analysis software for immune sequencing data. Findings of the study overall: With TRBV5-6, TRBV5-1 and TRBV20-1 included, 5 or 6 TRBV segments were more frequent in patients than in controls.

cDNA libraries of TCR beta carried unique molecular identifiers. TCRdb redid the calling of the PCR reads with MiXCR, one entry per CDR3 protein. The repertoire includes fewer than 600,000 distinct CDR3 sequences, around 40% of them detected once, and roughly 12% sits in the top ten. These receptors have no identified antigens. Material for sequencing was blood. These receptors were obtained from a girl aged 10 to 17 with multiple sclerosis.

This clonotype came up a few times. The rearrangement links TRBV7-9 to TRBJ1-4, with 9 bases that match TRBD1. CDR3 length: 16 amino acids. The germline V gene encodes CDR1 SEHNR and CDR2 FQNEAQ (reference sequence). With 1 base clipped from V and 5 bases from J, the junction kept 5 bases outside the gene matches. Here the CDR3 DNA reads TGTGCCAGCAGCTTAGGTGCCGGGACAGGGAATGAAAAACTGTTTTTT. Translation gives CASSLGAGTGNEKLFF.

This clonotype showed up many times. This CDR3 is CASSLSGTGSYEQYF. For the CDR3, the DNA is TGCGCCAGCAGCTTGTCCGGGACAGGGTCCTACGAGCAGTACTTC. The V and J genes are TRBV5-1 and TRBJ2-7; 9 bases align to TRBD1. Germline-derived CDR1 and CDR2 are SGHRS and YFSETQ. The V gene end was trimmed by 1 base and the J gene end by 1 base; junction bases not matched to a gene: 3. The CDR3 has 15 residues.

This clonotype was found a few times. This chain uses TRBV10-3 with TRBJ2-7; TRBD1 matches at 9 bases. The CDR3 sequence is 15 residues long. Trimming cost V 10 bases and J 3 bases; bases outside gene matches: 13. Germline loops: CDR1 ENHRY, CDR2 SYGVKD. The CDR3 nucleotides read TGTGCCACCCTTAACCGGGACAGGGACATCTACGAGCAGTACTTC. The encoded protein is CATLNRDRDIYEQYF.

This sequence joins TRBV4-2 and TRBJ2-7; no clear D. Trimming shortened V by 1 base and J by 4 bases, and 8 bases separated the two germline ends. The CDR3 runs 13 residues. The germline V gene has CDR1 LGHNA and CDR2 YNFKEQ. The CDR3 nucleotides are TGTGCCAGCAGCCAAGGACTGAAATACGAGCAGTACTTC. This translates into CASSQGLKYEQYF.

The genes are TRBV12-3 or TRBV12-4 and TRBJ2-1, with 7 bases fitting TRBD2. The CDR3 spans 15 residues. Trimming removed 6 bases from V and 6 bases from J; junction bases left unmatched: 11. The CDR3 sequence: CASSFSGISGNEQFF. For the CDR3, the DNA is TGTGCCAGCAGCTTCAGCGGGATCTCAGGCAATGAGCAGTTCTTC.

The rearrangement uses TRBV28 and TRBJ2-1; 7 bases line up with TRBD2. The CDR3 is 16 amino acids. Trimming took 6 bases from V and 0 from J; bases not matched to a gene: 8. In germline, CDR1 is MDHEN, CDR2 SYDVKM. Here the CDR3 reads CASSTFSGNSYNEQFF. The CDR3, as DNA: TGTGCCAGCAGCACCTTCAGCGGGAACTCCTACAATGAGCAGTTCTTC.

The CDR3 loop reads CASSQDGGSGELFF. CDR3 bases: TGTGCCAGCAGCCAAGATGGAGGGAGCGGGGAGCTGTTTTTT. The rearrangement links TRBV4-2 to TRBJ2-2, with D possibly being TRBD2 (6 bases). The CDR3 runs 14 residues. V was cut by 0 bases and J by 7 bases, with 9 bases left in between. Germline V gene lookup returns CDR1 LGHNA and CDR2 YNFKEQ.

This clonotype turned up a few times. The rearrangement links TRBV19 to TRBJ2-5; 8 bases are a match to TRBD2. Germline CDR1 reads LNHDA; CDR2 reads SQIVND (reference sequence). V was pared by 3 bases and J by 5 bases, with 5 bases of the junction left unmatched. This CDR3 is built from 14 residues. This CDR3 is CASSMGLVSETQYF. DNA of the CDR3: TGTGCCAGTAGTATGGGACTAGTTAGTGAGACCCAGTACTTC.

This chain links TRBV27 with TRBJ2-5, with a possible D match to TRBD2 (5 bases). V was cut by 0 bases and J by 4 bases, with 15 bases left in between. Germline assignment: CDR1 MNHEY and CDR2 SMNVEV (reference sequence). This CDR3 is 16 amino acids long. CDR3 loop: CASSLSWSRVLETQYF. The DNA of the CDR3 is TGTGCCAGCAGTTTATCATGGTCGCGGGTTCTAGAGACCCAGTACTTC.

This chain uses TRBV20-1 with TRBJ2-4; D unresolved. Trimming took off 5 bases at V and 7 bases at J, with 15 bases between the two ends. This CDR3 spans 13 amino acids. Germline V gives CDR1 DFQATT, CDR2 SNEGSKA (reference sequence). CDR3 nucleotide sequence: TGCAGTGCTCCCGGGCTCCCGAAGAACATTCAGTACTTC. Translation: CSAPGLPKNIQYF.

This sequence joins TRBV5-1 and TRBJ2-3, with TRBD1 matching 7 bases. Trimming cost V 4 bases and J 1 base; bases outside gene matches: 6. Germline values: CDR1 SGHRS, CDR2 YFSETQ. The CDR3 is 15 amino acids. The CDR3 is CASSVRDRRTDTQYF. The CDR3 region has the DNA TGCGCCAGCAGCGTAAGGGACAGACGCACAGATACGCAGTATTTT.

The chain recombines TRBV20-1 with TRBJ2-3; 9 positions agree with TRBD2. This CDR3 has 14 amino acids. V gave up 5 bases and J gave up 1 base; unmatched junction bases: 4. The germline V gene has CDR1 DFQATT and CDR2 SNEGSKA (reference sequence). CDR3 DNA: TGCAGTGCTTGTGTAGCGGGAGGCACAGATACGCAGTATTTT. It translates to CSACVAGGTDTQYF.

As for this clonotype: One end of the junction varies from germline; a read error may be responsible. The genes are TRBV15 and TRBJ1-4; D unresolved. The CDR3 runs to 14 residues. Germline CDR1 and CDR2: LNHNV and YYDKDF (reference sequence). As DNA, the CDR3 is TGTGCCACCAGCAGAGCTTCAACTAATGAAAAACGGTTTTTT. Translated: CATSRASTNEKRFF.

This clonotype was picked up a small number of times. This rearrangement joins TRBV20-1 to TRBJ2-3; no reliable D call. Looked up from germline, CDR1 is DFQATT and CDR2 is SNEGSKA (reference sequence). This CDR3 has 12 amino acids. V was cut by 3 bases and J by 5 bases, with 9 bases left in between. CDR3 amino acids: CSASRQVDTQYF. The CDR3 DNA reads TGCAGTGCTAGTCGGCAGGTAGATACGCAGTATTTT.

This clonotype was seen a handful of times. The chain joins TRBV20-1 to TRBJ2-4, with a tentative D call TRBD1 (6 bases). The J call is doubtful: the DNA matches TRBJ2-7 better. Germline CDR1 DFQATT, CDR2 SNEGSKA (reference sequence). The CDR3 runs to 15 residues. The CDR3 region has the DNA TGCAGTGCTAGAGATTCCGGGGCAGGGGACCACGAGCAGTACTTC. Encoded protein: CSARDSGAGDHEQYF.

The rearrangement joins TRBV15 to TRBJ2-7; D remains ambiguous. V lost 0 bases and J 0 bases, leaving 9 bases between the germline ends. This CDR3 has 15 amino acids. Looked up from germline, CDR1 is LNHNV and CDR2 is YYDKDF (reference sequence). The CDR3 here is CATSRDKGSSYEQYF. Here the CDR3 DNA reads TGTGCCACCAGCAGAGATAAAGGTAGCTCCTACGAGCAGTACTTC. Full variable domain (remainder filled in from reference TRBV15 and TRBJ2-7): DAMVIQNPRYQVTQFGKPVTLSCSQTLNHNVMYWYQQKSSQAPKLLFHYYDKDFNNEADTPDNFQSRRPNTSFCFLDIRSPGLGDTAMYLCATSRDKGSSYEQYFGPGTRLTVT.

The chain joins TRBV20-1 to TRBJ2-1; maybe TRBD1 (5 bases). Germline CDR1 reads DFQATT; CDR2 reads SNEGSKA (reference sequence). V lost 6 bases, J lost 6 bases, and 9 bases lay in between. The CDR3 is 11 amino acids. CDR3 bases: TGCAGTGCCCACAGGCTCAATGAGCAGTTCTTC. Amino acid sequence: CSAHRLNEQFF.

The rearrangement uses TRBV12-3 or TRBV12-4 and TRBJ1-2; D unresolved. The CDR3 sequence is 13 residues long. V dropped 6 bases and J dropped 7 bases, with 15 bases sitting between them. Here the CDR3 DNA reads TGTGCCAGCAGCCCTGGCCCCAGGTCTGGCTACACCTTC. Translating gives CASSPGPRSGYTF.

This chain joins TRBV15 and TRBJ1-5, with a possible D match to TRBD1 (6 bases). CDR3 length: 15 amino acids. Germline assignment: CDR1 LNHNV and CDR2 YYDKDF (reference sequence). The V gene lost 1 base and the J gene lost 5 bases, with 12 bases spanning the gap. The chain's CDR3 is CATSRATGWDQPQHF. Written as DNA, the CDR3 is TGTGCCACCAGCAGAGCAACAGGGTGGGATCAGCCCCAGCATTTT.

This clonotype was observed a handful of times. The chain links TRBV12-3 or TRBV12-4 to TRBJ2-7, with 9 bases lining up with TRBD1. The CDR3 has 15 amino acids. The trim removed 7 bases at V and 7 bases at J, leaving 14 bases unmatched. The CDR3 reads CASTLEGGTGNEQYF. The CDR3 coding sequence is TGTGCCAGCACCCTGGAGGGTGGGACAGGGAATGAGCAGTACTTC.

The chain recombines TRBV6-6 with TRBJ2-4; maybe TRBD1 (8 bases). The DNA end is more similar to TRBJ2-7, so the J call may be wrong. CDR3 length: 15 residues. Germline V gene data show CDR1 as MNHNY and CDR2 as SVGAGI (reference sequence). The CDR3 region is CASSYSRQGRGEQYF. CDR3 nucleotide sequence: TGTGCCAGCAGTTACTCGAGACAGGGGAGGGGCGAGCAGTACTTC.

The rearrangement links TRBV10-3 to TRBJ1-1; a possible D gene is TRBD1 (5 bases). The germline gives CDR1 ENHRY, CDR2 SYGVKD. The V gene lost 10 bases and the J gene lost 2 bases, with 14 bases spanning the gap. The CDR3 has 13 amino acids. The CDR3 DNA reads TGTGCCACCCGCGAAGGGACCAACACTGAAGCTTTCTTT. As protein: CATREGTNTEAFF.

The chain is built from TRBV20-1 and TRBJ2-7; 7 nucleotides align to TRBD1. The J call may be in error: the DNA end matches TRBJ2-5 better. The CDR3 has 15 residues. Germline values: CDR1 DFQATT, CDR2 SNEGSKA (reference sequence). The CDR3 DNA sequence: TGCAGTGCTAGGTCCGAGGGGGCCTGGGCGGAGACCCAGTACTTC. Protein sequence: CSARSEGAWAETQYF.

The chain uses TRBV12-3 or TRBV12-4 and TRBJ1-2; 7 bases match TRBD1. CDR3 size: 13 residues. V lost 7 bases, J lost 7 bases, and 9 bases stayed unmatched. For the CDR3, the DNA is TGTGCCAGCACCCCCGGGACAGTAGTTGGCTACACCTTC. It translates to CASTPGTVVGYTF.

This clonotype was recorded once. The chain joins TRBV18 to TRBJ2-7; TRBD2 agrees at 15 bases. Germline CDR1 is KGHSH and CDR2 is LQKENI. V lost 2 bases, J lost 2 bases, and 4 bases stayed unmatched. The CDR3 spans 17 residues. The CDR3 protein is CASSPEGLAGGTYEQYF. In nucleotides, the CDR3 is TGTGCCAGCTCACCAGAGGGACTAGCGGGAGGAACCTACGAGCAGTACTTC.

The V call is TRBV28, the J call TRBJ2-3, with TRBD1 as a possible D gene (5 bases). Per germline, CDR1 MDHEN and CDR2 SYDVKM. The CDR3 extends over 15 amino acids. Trimming stripped 6 bases from V and 6 bases from J, with 19 bases between. CDR3 bases: TGTGCCAGCAGGGGCAGGGTAGCCCTGATTGATACGCAGTATTTT. Translating gives CASRGRVALIDTQYF.